The source of this T cell receptor beta chain is a study of blood T cell repertoires in COVID-19. Germline V gene data show CDR1 as KGHDR and CDR2 as SFDVKD. This CDR3 has 14 residues. J lost 8 bases, V lost 8 bases, and 7 bases had no gene match. Per the original methods: From reference gene primer amplification, estimates of nucleated cell counts were derived. Repertoires were generated with immunoSEQ multiplex PCR, while TCRdb's copy carries only in-frame clones and drops some. That table gives V, J and clone size, and the DNA gave D and trimming. The sample has approximately 97,000 clones, approximately 92% seen once.

The sequenced sample consisted of peripheral blood. The chain couples TRBV24-1 to TRBJ2-1; 11 bases are a match to TRBD1. The TCR sequence derives from a woman aged 45-60 years with COVID-19, enrolled during active disease. This chain's CDR3 is CATTGQGAVDEQFF. CDR3 coding DNA: TGTGCCACCACCGGACAGGGGGCGGTCGATGAGCAGTTCTTC.